The clone carrying this TCR beta chain was recorded a few times. Antigen specificity is unknown. The germline CDR1 and CDR2 sequences are MGHRA and YSYEKL. The ends were cut back, 4 bases at V and 2 bases at J, with 17 bases in the middle. The length of the CDR3 is 16 residues. The run of the v3.0 immunoSEQ assay was at survey level. Only in-frame clones appear in the TCRdb table, and some are missing; sequencing was by immunoSEQ multiplex PCR. The table records tens of thousands of clones, around 84% of them present only once. The sample is drawn from a study of long-term antiretroviral therapy in people with HIV. Regarding the study as a whole: Clonal expansions arising prior to ART prevailed in the repertoire at every time point. Diversity measured after ART increased yet remained under transplant donor controls.

The chain has TRBV4-1 and TRBJ1-1, with D unresolved. This TCR was sampled from a woman aged 30 to 39 with HIV. This sample comprised unsorted PBMCs, obtained 0.2 years after starting antiretroviral therapy. CDR3 coding DNA: TGCGCCAGCAGCCCCGGGCGAGCGAATCTTAACACTGAAGCTTTCTTT. It codes for CASSPGRANLNTEAFF.